The 29 T cell receptor beta chains below all came from one sample that was sequenced in a study of T cells in Graves' hyperthyroidism and ophthalmopathy. Researchers took RNA transcripts and amplified the TCR beta CDR3 regions from them. When the TCR CDR3 underwent first-round RT-PCR, the HTBI primer set was used. TCRdb called the multiplex PCR reads again in MiXCR, with one record for every CDR3 protein. Of hundreds of thousands of distinct CDR3 sequences in the sample, just under 20% were seen once. Source material: blood. These receptor sequences come from a middle-aged man with Graves' ophthalmopathy.

The rearrangement uses TRBV20-1 and TRBJ1-5; unclear D gene. V lost 8 bases to trimming and J lost 1 base, with 15 bases between them. The germline CDR1 and CDR2 sequences are DFQATT and SNEGSKA (reference sequence). The length of the CDR3 is 14 residues. The CDR3 spells CSPGSPGSNQPQHF. DNA for the CDR3: TGCAGTCCGGGCTCCCCCGGCAGCAATCAGCCCCAGCATTTT.

In its sample, this clonotype was seen a few times. This CDR3 is CACQRRPGAGGNTIYF. CDR3 nucleotide sequence: TGTGCCTGCCAGCGGAGGCCGGGGGCGGGTGGAAACACCATATATTTT. V and J are TRBV30 and TRBJ1-3; maybe TRBD1 (6 bases). CDR1 is GTSNPN, CDR2 SVGIG, per germline (reference sequence). V gave up 6 bases and J gave up 3 bases, with 21 bases separating them. The CDR3 covers 16 residues.

This chain uses TRBV7-6 with TRBJ2-3; D unresolved. Germline V gene data show CDR1 as SGHVS and CDR2 as FNYEAQ. V was trimmed by 0 bases and J by 3 bases, leaving 13 bases between them. The CDR3 is 16 amino acids. This CDR3 reads CASSLAARFETDTQYF. The CDR3 DNA sequence: TGTGCCAGCAGCTTAGCGGCTAGATTTGAAACAGATACGCAGTATTTT.

The rearrangement uses TRBV4-3 and TRBJ2-7; 9 nucleotides align to TRBD2. CDR3 length equals 12 residues. The J segment lost 7 bases and the V segment lost 9 bases, leaving 7 bases of the junction unmatched. Germline assignment: CDR1 LGHNA and CDR2 YSLEER. CDR3 in amino acids: CASSGSPGEQYF. In DNA form, the CDR3 reads TGCGCCAGTAGCGGGAGTCCGGGAGAGCAGTACTTC.

In its sample, this clonotype was seen a few times. The rearrangement joins TRBV12-5 to TRBJ1-1; D is unclear. This CDR3 is built from 16 residues. Germline assignment: CDR1 LGHNT and CDR2 FRNRAP. Trimming stripped 2 bases from V and 0 bases from J, with 13 bases between. The CDR3 is CASGLPLNGLNTEAFF. CDR3 sequence (DNA): TGTGCTAGTGGTTTGCCCCTGAATGGCTTGAACACTGAAGCTTTCTTT.

This chain links TRBV20-1 with TRBJ2-5; D might be TRBD2 (6 bases). The CDR3 sequence is 14 residues long. Trimming pared 3 bases from V and 4 bases from J, leaving 15 bases between. Germline V CDR1 and CDR2: DFQATT, SNEGSKA (reference sequence). CDR3 residues: CSAREHTSRETQYF. In DNA, the CDR3 is TGCAGTGCTAGGGAACATACTAGCCGAGAGACCCAGTACTTC.

The chain links TRBV10-2 to TRBJ1-2; possibly TRBD1 for D (6 bases). The CDR3 is 12 residues long. V dropped 7 bases and J dropped 5 bases, with 11 bases sitting between them. Germline V gene sequence: CDR1 WSHSY, CDR2 SAAADI. The CDR3 sequence is CASKGQTYGYTF. CDR3 sequence (DNA): TGCGCCAGCAAAGGACAGACGTATGGCTACACCTTC.

This clonotype has just a few counts. A much larger clone lies a single base off, so this may be a read error. This sequence joins TRBV5-5 and TRBJ1-1; no firm D call. The V gene's germline CDR1 is SGHKS and CDR2 YYEKEE (reference sequence). The V and J ends lost 5 bases and 1 base respectively, with 3 bases between them. CDR3 size: 11 residues. CDR3 DNA sequence: TGTGCCAGCAGATCGAACACTGAAGCTTTCTTT. Its protein is CASRSNTEAFF. The full variable domain, rest sourced from reference TRBV5-5 and TRBJ1-1, is DAGVTQSPTHLIKTRGQQVTLRCSPISGHKSVSWYQQVLGQGPQFIFQYYEKEERGRGNFPDRFSARQFPNYSSELNVNALLLGDSALYLCASRSNTEAFFGQGTRLTVV.

V usage is TRBV12-3 or TRBV12-4 and J usage is TRBJ2-5; D is perhaps TRBD1 (5 bases). The CDR3 runs 14 residues. With 8 bases removed from V and 1 base from J, the gap between germline ends came to 14 bases. Here the CDR3 DNA reads TGTGCCAGCGCGGCCCCAGGGCCCCAAGAGACCCAGTACTTC. It specifies CASAAPGPQETQYF.

The V gene is TRBV3-1, the J gene TRBJ1-5; D unclear. This CDR3 is 14 amino acids long. V was clipped by 0 bases and J by 5 bases, with 8 bases between them. Per germline, CDR1 LGHDT and CDR2 YNNKEL (reference sequence). CDR3 DNA: TGTGCCAGCAGCCAAGAGGAGGGAGATCAGCCCCAGCATTTT. Encoded protein: CASSQEEGDQPQHF.

This clonotype was detected many times. The chain is built from TRBV12-3 or TRBV12-4 and TRBJ2-1; D perhaps matches TRBD2 (6 bases). This CDR3 contains 13 residues. Trimming left V 10 bases short and J 5 bases short, with 15 bases between. Here the CDR3 reads CATRGSTHNEQFF. CDR3 bases: TGTGCCACCCGGGGGAGTACTCACAATGAGCAGTTCTTC.

This clonotype was observed a handful of times. The chain combines TRBV20-1 with TRBJ1-1, with D tentatively TRBD1 (5 bases). This CDR3 spans 14 amino acids. Germline loops: CDR1 DFQATT, CDR2 SNEGSKA (reference sequence). With 7 bases removed from V and 0 bases from J, the gap between germline ends came to 15 bases. Here the CDR3 reads CSGGGGIMNTEAFF. The CDR3 coding sequence is TGCAGTGGGGGGGGGGGGATTATGAACACTGAAGCTTTCTTT.

This clonotype has only a few counts. The rearrangement joins TRBV20-1 to TRBJ2-1; TRBD2 aligns across 9 bases. The CDR3 contains 16 residues. Germline V gene data show CDR1 as DFQATT and CDR2 as SNEGSKA (reference sequence). Trimming at V came to 3 bases and at J to 3 bases, leaving 9 bases not matched to a gene. The CDR3: CSARKSGLAIYNEQFF. The CDR3 DNA sequence: TGCAGTGCTAGGAAGTCGGGACTAGCAATCTACAATGAGCAGTTCTTC.

The chain combines TRBV30 with TRBJ2-3, with 9 bases fitting TRBD1. V lost 1 base and J lost 6; bases outside the gene matches: 14. The CDR3 runs 17 residues. The germline CDR1 and CDR2 sequences are GTSNPN and SVGIG (reference sequence). CDR3: CAWSGRTGAPGRDTQYF. The CDR3 nucleotides are TGTGCCTGGAGTGGGAGGACAGGGGCCCCGGGGCGGGATACGCAGTATTTT. Variable domain in full (rest from reference TRBV30 and TRBJ2-3): SQTIHQWPATLVQPVGSPLSLECTVEGTSNPNLYWYRQAAGRGLQLLFYSVGIGQISSEVPQNLSASRPQDRQFILSSKKLLLSDSGFYLCAWSGRTGAPGRDTQYFGPGTRLTVL.

This clonotype was counted a few times. The genes are TRBV12-3 or TRBV12-4 and TRBJ2-2; D uncertain. Trimming removed 6 bases from V and 0 bases from J, with 5 bases in between. The CDR3 consists of 13 residues. CDR3 DNA sequence: TGTGCCAGCAGGGCTTCGAACACCGGGGAGCTGTTTTTT. Its protein product is CASRASNTGELFF.

This clonotype came up a few times. This chain joins TRBV20-1 and TRBJ2-7, with D maybe TRBD1 (5 bases). The germline V and J ends were trimmed by 4 bases and 4 bases, with 11 bases remaining between them. Germline V lookup: CDR1 DFQATT, CDR2 SNEGSKA (reference sequence). This CDR3 spans 12 amino acids. The CDR3: CSANLGVYEQYF. The CDR3 DNA reads as TGCAGTGCTAATCTAGGGGTGTACGAGCAGTACTTC.

The V gene is TRBV11-2, the J gene TRBJ2-1; 11 nucleotides agree with TRBD2. The trim removed 5 bases at V and 3 bases at J, leaving 3 bases unmatched. Germline lookup yields CDR1 SGHAT and CDR2 FQNNGV. The CDR3 runs 15 residues. CDR3 coding DNA: TGTGCCAGCAGCCGTAGCGGGAGGGACTACAATGAGCAGTTCTTC. It specifies CASSRSGRDYNEQFF.

The J gene is TRBJ1-5, the V gene TRBV7-2; D might be TRBD1 (5 bases). This CDR3 is 14 amino acids long. The germline CDR1 and CDR2 sequences are SGHTA and FQGNSA. V was shortened by 2 bases and J by 7 bases, with 12 bases between the two germline ends. CDR3 DNA sequence: TGTGCCAGCAGCTTACGGGCAGGGCCCCAGCCCCAGCATTTT. It yields the protein CASSLRAGPQPQHF. Full variable domain (remainder filled in from reference TRBV7-2 and TRBJ1-5): GAGVSQSPSNKVTEKGKDVELRCDPISGHTALYWYRQSLGQGLEFLIYFQGNSAPDKSGLPSDRFSAERTGGSVSTLTIQRTQQEDSAVYLCASSLRAGPQPQHFGDGTRLSIL.

The CDR3 reads CASSEQGSLNEKLFF. CDR3 DNA: TGTGCCAGCAGTGAACAGGGGTCCCTTAATGAAAAACTGTTTTTT. The chain recombines TRBV2 with TRBJ1-4; weak D call: TRBD1 (6 bases). CDR1 and CDR2 (germline): SNHLY, FYNNEI. Trimming cost V 2 bases and J 4 bases, with 11 bases left between them. CDR3 length: 15 amino acids.

This clonotype was seen more than once but under ten times. V and J are TRBV7-9 and TRBJ1-1, with unresolved D. The CDR3 is 13 amino acids. The ends were cut back, 5 bases at V and 11 bases at J, with 18 bases in the middle. Per germline, CDR1 SEHNR and CDR2 FQNEAQ (reference sequence). The DNA for the CDR3 is TGTGCCAGCAGCGAAAGTGACTGGGCGTCGGCTTTCTTT. This gives the protein CASSESDWASAFF.

For the CDR3, the DNA is TGTGCCAGCAGCCGCGGCGGGGGGGCCAAGATAAATGGCTACACCTTC. The encoded protein is CASSRGGGAKINGYTF. V and J are TRBV14 and TRBJ1-2; perhaps TRBD1 as D (6 bases). This CDR3 has 16 amino acids. Between the trimmed V and J ends, which lost 4 bases and 6 bases, there was a span of 21 bases. Germline assignment: CDR1 SGHDN and CDR2 FVKESK.

This clonotype was seen many times. The CDR3 spells CASSSGTRIGKEQFF. CDR3 DNA sequence: TGTGCCAGCAGTTCCGGGACTAGGATTGGGAAAGAGCAGTTCTTC. J is TRBJ2-1 and V is TRBV6-2 or TRBV6-3, with 8 bases identical to TRBD2. The length of the CDR3 is 15 residues. V trimming: 4 bases; J trimming: 10 bases; junction bases outside the gene matches: 12. The germline V gene has CDR1 MNHEY and CDR2 SVGEGT.

For this clonotype: At one of its ends the junction is not consistent with the germline gene, which may arise from a read error. The chain is built from TRBV7-3 and TRBJ2-5, with 8 bases identical to TRBD2. CDR3 size: 13 residues. Germline lookup yields CDR1 SGHTA and CDR2 FQGTGA. The CDR3 bases are TGTGCCTGCAGCTTAGCGGGACCGGAGACCCAGTACTTC. It yields the protein CACSLAGPETQYF.

The J gene is TRBJ2-7, the V gene TRBV28; 8 nucleotides match TRBD2. V shed 7 bases and J 0 bases; nucleotides not matched to a gene: 5. Germline CDR1 MDHEN, CDR2 SYDVKM. The CDR3 totals 14 residues. CDR3 sequence reads: CASIPGLVSYEQYF. In DNA form, the CDR3 reads TGTGCCAGCATTCCGGGACTAGTCTCCTACGAGCAGTACTTC.

The rearrangement links TRBV20-1 to TRBJ2-5, with 7 bases that match TRBD2. V dropped 1 base and J dropped 13; count of bases not matched to a gene: 6. Germline assignment: CDR1 DFQATT and CDR2 SNEGSKA (reference sequence). The CDR3 runs 11 residues. The CDR3 nucleotides read TGCAGTGCTAGAGGTCCCCCGGGGGGGTACTTC. Encoded protein: CSARGPPGGYF.

There are many counts of this clonotype. The chain carries TRBV11-2 and TRBJ2-7; tentatively, D is TRBD1 (7 bases). Trimming took off 5 bases at V and 2 bases at J, with 13 bases between the two ends. The CDR3 runs 14 residues. Looked up from germline, CDR1 is SGHAT and CDR2 is FQNNGV. The CDR3 is CASSTGDRTYEQYF. The CDR3 bases are TGTGCCAGCAGCACGGGGGACAGAACCTACGAGCAGTACTTC.

This chain links TRBV4-1 with TRBJ1-1; D is perhaps TRBD1 (5 bases). CDR3 length: 17 amino acids. V was clipped by 4 bases and J by 2 bases, with 20 bases between them. The germline CDR1 and CDR2 sequences are MGHRA and YSYEKL. For the CDR3, the DNA is TGCGCCAGCAGCCGACTAGGGGCCCAGGGATTTAACACTGAAGCTTTCTTT. As protein: CASSRLGAQGFNTEAFF.

This clonotype occurred a few times. The chain uses TRBV5-8 and TRBJ1-5, with a weak D call TRBD1 (5 bases). The V end lost 4 bases, the J end lost 5 bases, and 13 bases lay between the germline ends. The CDR3 spans 14 residues. Germline V gene sequence: CDR1 SGHTS, CDR2 YDEGEE. Written as DNA, the CDR3 is TGTGCCAGCAGCCCCAGACAGCTCTATCAGCCCCAGCATTTT. Its translation: CASSPRQLYQPQHF.

This rearrangement joins TRBV9 to TRBJ2-1; D may be TRBD1 (7 bases). CDR1 is SGDLS and CDR2 is YYNGEE in the germline V gene. V shed 3 bases and J shed 4 bases, with 14 bases lying between them. CDR3 size: 15 residues. For the CDR3, the DNA is TGTGCCAGCAGCGCCTTCGCGGGACAGTACAATGAGCAGTTCTTC. This translates into CASSAFAGQYNEQFF.